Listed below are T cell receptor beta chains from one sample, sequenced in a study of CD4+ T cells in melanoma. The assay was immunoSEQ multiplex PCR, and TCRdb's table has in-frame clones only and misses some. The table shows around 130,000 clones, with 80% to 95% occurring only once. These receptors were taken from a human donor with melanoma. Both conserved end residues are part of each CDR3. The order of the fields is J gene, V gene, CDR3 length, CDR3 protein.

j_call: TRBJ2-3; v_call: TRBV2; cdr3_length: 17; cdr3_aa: CASSIYYRGSSTDTQYF
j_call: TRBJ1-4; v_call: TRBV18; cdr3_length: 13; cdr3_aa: CATSPGSNEKLFF
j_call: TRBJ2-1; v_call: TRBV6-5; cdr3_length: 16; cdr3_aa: CASSYFRGQPGWEQFF
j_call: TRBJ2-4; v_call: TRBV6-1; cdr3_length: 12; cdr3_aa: CASSESQSGTDF
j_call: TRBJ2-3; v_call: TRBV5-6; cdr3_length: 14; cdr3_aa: CASSFTGGPDTQYF
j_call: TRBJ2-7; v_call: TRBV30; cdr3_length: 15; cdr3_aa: CAWSGDRGLEYEQYF
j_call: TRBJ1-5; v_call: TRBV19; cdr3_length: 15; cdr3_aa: CASSIGGNLNQPQHF
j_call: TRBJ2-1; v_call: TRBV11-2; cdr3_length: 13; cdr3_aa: CASSLSPGNEQFF
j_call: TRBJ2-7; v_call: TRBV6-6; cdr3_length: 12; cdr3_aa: CASSTPGSRQYF
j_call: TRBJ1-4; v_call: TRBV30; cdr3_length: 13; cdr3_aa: CAWSVPLREKLFF
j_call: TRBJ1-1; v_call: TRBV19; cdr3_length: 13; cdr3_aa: CASSMTGDTEAFF
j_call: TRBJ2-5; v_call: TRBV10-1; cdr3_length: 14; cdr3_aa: CASSDGTAQETQYF
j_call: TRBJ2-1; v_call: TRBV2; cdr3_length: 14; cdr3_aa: CASRPIQGIGEQFF
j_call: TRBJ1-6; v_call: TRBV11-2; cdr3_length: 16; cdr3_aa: CASSFFLQSGNSPLHF
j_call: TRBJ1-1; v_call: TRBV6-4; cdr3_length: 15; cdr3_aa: CASSGRGFWDTEAFF
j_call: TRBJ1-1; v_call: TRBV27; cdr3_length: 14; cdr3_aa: CASSLQAGFTEAFF
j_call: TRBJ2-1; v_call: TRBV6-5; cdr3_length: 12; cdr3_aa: CASIDFYNEQFF
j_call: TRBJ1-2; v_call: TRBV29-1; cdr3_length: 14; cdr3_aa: CSASGERGVYGYTF
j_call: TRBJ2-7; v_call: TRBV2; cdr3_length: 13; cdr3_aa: CASSGFRDYEQYF
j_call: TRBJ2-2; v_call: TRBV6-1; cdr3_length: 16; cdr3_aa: CASSEAGGGNTGELFF
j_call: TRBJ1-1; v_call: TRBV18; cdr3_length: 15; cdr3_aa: CASSGSGRPNTEAFF
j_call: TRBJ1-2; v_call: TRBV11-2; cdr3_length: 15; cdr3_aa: CASSPRLGGNYGYTF
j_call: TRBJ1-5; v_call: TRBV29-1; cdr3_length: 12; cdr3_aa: CSVGDSDQPQHF
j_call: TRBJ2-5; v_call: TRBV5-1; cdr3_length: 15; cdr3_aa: CASSPNEGAGETQYF
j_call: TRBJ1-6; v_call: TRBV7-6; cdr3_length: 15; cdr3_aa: CASSPQRGDNSPLHF
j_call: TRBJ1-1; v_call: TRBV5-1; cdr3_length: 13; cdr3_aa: CASSPQQGSEAFF
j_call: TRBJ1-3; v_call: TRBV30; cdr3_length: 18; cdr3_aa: CAWMDWGSPSGRGNTIYF
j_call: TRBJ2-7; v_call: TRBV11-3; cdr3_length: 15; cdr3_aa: CASSLGAGSSYEQYF
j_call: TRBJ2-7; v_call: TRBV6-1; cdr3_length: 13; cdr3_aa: CAGDRGRGYEQYF
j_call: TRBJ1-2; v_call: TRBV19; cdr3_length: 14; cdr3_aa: CASIRPGQGEGYTF
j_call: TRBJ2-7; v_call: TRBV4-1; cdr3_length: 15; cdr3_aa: CASSLARDRSLEQYF
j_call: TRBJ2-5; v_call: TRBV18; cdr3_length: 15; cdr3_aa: CASSPREGVQETQYF
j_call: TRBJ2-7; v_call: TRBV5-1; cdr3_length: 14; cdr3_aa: CASSLASSSYEQYF
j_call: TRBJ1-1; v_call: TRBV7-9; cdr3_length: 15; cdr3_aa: CASSLVPGLHTEAFF
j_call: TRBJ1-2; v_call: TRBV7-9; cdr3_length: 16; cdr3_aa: CASSQRQGSGSYGYTF
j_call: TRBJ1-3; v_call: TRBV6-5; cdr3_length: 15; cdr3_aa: CASSKTGSSGNTIYF
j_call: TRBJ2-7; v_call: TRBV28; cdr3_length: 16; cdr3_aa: CASSLIGPGDTYEQYF
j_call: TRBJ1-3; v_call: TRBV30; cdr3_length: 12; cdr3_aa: CAWTVTGNTIYF
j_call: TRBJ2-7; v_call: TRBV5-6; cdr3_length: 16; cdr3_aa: CASSLRSSGGSYEQYF
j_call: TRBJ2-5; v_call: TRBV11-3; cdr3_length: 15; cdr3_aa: CASSSNADTKVTQYF
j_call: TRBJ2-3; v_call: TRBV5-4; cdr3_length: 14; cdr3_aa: CASSLGRVKDTQYF
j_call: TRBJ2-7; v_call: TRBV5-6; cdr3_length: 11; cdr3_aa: CASSLQYEQYF
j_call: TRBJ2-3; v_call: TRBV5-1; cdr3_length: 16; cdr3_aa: CASSPPTSGSTDTQYF
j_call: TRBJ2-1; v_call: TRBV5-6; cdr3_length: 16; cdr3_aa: CASSGRGTSGYNEQFF
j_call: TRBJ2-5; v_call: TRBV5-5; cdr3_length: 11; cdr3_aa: CASSSQETQYF